The T cell receptor beta chain described here comes from a study of T-cell memory formation after mild COVID-19. Per the germline V gene, CDR1 is SNHLY and CDR2 is FYNNEI. V was pared by 5 bases and J by 8 bases, with 16 bases between. This CDR3 comprises 14 residues. MiXCR was run by TCRdb on the 5' RACE reads, yielding one entry per CDR3 protein. The sample records roughly 160,000 distinct CDR3 sequences, over 10% being singletons. The origin of this receptor is a man aged 18 to 29 who had mild COVID-19 (a few samples of this study predate the infection). Cell type and time point are not known. Material for sequencing was PBMCs or a T cell subset sorted from them (not recorded which). The chain links TRBV2 to TRBJ1-5, with D possibly matching TRBD1 (5 bases). The CDR3 loop reads CASSPQGGVEPQHF. For the CDR3, the DNA is TGTGCCAGCAGTCCTCAGGGTGGTGTGGAGCCCCAGCATTTT.